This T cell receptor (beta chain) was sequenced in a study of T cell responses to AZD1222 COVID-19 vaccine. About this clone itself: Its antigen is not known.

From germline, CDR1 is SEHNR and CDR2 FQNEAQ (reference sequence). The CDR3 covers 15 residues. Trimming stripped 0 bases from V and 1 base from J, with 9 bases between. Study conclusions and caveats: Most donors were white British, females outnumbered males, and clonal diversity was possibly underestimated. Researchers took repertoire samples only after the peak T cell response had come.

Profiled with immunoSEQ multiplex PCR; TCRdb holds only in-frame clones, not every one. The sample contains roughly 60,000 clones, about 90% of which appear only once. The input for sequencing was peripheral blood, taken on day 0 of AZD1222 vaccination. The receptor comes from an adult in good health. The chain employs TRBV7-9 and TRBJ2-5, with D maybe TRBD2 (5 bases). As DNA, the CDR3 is TGTGCCAGCAGCTTAGCGGGAGAACTCCAAGAGACCCAGTACTTC. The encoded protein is CASSLAGELQETQYF. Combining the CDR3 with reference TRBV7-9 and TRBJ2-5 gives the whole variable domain DTGVSQNPRHKITKRGQNVTFRCDPISEHNRLYWYRQTLGQGPEFLTYFQNEAQLEKSRLLSDRFSAERPKGSFSTLEIQRTEQGDSAMYLCASSLAGELQETQYFGPGTRLLVL.